What follows is one T cell receptor beta chain and its context. The data were taken from a study of blood T cell repertoires in COVID-19. Turning to the study itself: Samples came from the United States, Italy and Spain, spanning acute and convalescent COVID-19.

Study processing details: Cell counts per sample came from amplifying reference gene primers. Libraries were prepared by immunoSEQ multiplex PCR; TCRdb keeps only in-frame clonotypes and omits some of them. Clonal size and the V and J genes are those of that table, whereas D and trimming came from the DNA. The sample has some 130,000 clones, approximately 90% seen once; the top ten hold less than 5.5%. V lost 5 bases and J 4 bases, leaving 22 bases between the germline ends. CDR3 length: 17 residues. Looked up from germline, CDR1 is MNHEY and CDR2 is SMNVEV (reference sequence). The chain carries TRBV27 and TRBJ2-3; D is perhaps TRBD1 (6 bases). This TCR was sampled from a man aged 60-69 years with COVID-19, enrolled during active disease. The sample taken for sequencing was peripheral blood. The CDR3 is CASSGNYRWGQADTQYF. In DNA form, the CDR3 reads TGTGCCAGCAGTGGAAACTACCGCTGGGGGCAGGCAGATACGCAGTATTTT.